The next 22 T cell receptor beta chains were all read from a single sample in a study of blood T cell repertoires in COVID-19. Measured with immunoSEQ multiplex PCR; TCRdb has only the in-frame clones, and not every one. The data show about 200,000 clones, around 85% seen once. The material sequenced was peripheral blood. The receptor set was obtained from a human donor with active or convalescent COVID-19. The donor label of this sample is uncertain.

This chain uses TRBV2 with TRBJ2-7; D is unresolved. This CDR3 region has 13 residues. V lost 9 bases and J lost 6, with 18 bases in between. Germline V gene data show CDR1 as SNHLY and CDR2 as FYNNEI. The CDR3 reads CARSLGPVGEQYF. The CDR3 DNA reads as TGTGCCAGGTCCTTGGGCCCAGTGGGCGAGCAGTACTTC. Using reference TRBV2 and TRBJ2-7 for the parts outside the CDR3, the full variable domain is EPEVTQTPSHQVTQMGQEVILRCVPISNHLYFYWYRQILGQKVEFLVSFYNNEISEKSEIFDDQFSVERPDGSNFTLKIRSTKLEDSAMYFCARSLGPVGEQYFGPGTRLTVT.

The chain has TRBV5-6 and TRBJ2-7; no definite D call. This CDR3 contains 14 residues. CDR1 SGHDT and CDR2 YYEEEE come from the germline V gene. V was trimmed by 0 bases and J by 0 bases, leaving 7 bases between them. The CDR3 is CASSLGGSSYEQYF. The CDR3 DNA follows: TGTGCCAGCAGCTTGGGCGGTAGCTCCTACGAGCAGTACTTC.

This clone occurred once. An end of the junction does not agree with germline; a read error may underlie this. The V gene is TRBV27, the J gene TRBJ2-7; TRBD2 might be the D (6 bases). This CDR3 has 15 residues. The germline CDR1 and CDR2 sequences are MNHEY and SMNVEV (reference sequence). The chain's CDR3 is CASSLSKARGGEQYF. CDR3 nucleotides: TGTGCCAGCAGTCTATCTAAGGCGAGGGGAGGCGAGCAGTACTTC.

This clone appeared a single time. This rearrangement joins TRBV7-2 to TRBJ2-3, with 8 bases lining up with TRBD1. The CDR3 runs to 15 residues. J lost 1 base, V lost 5 bases, and 5 bases had no gene match. CDR1 is SGHTA and CDR2 is FQGNSA in the germline V gene. The CDR3 protein is CASSPRTGRTDTQYF. CDR3 DNA sequence: TGTGCCAGCAGCCCAAGGACAGGGCGCACAGATACGCAGTATTTT.

This clone turned up a few times. The chain has TRBV11-2 and TRBJ2-2, with a possible D match to TRBD1 (5 bases). CDR1 is SGHAT and CDR2 is FQNNGV in the germline V gene. Trimming left V 1 base short and J 7 bases short, with 10 bases between. The CDR3 is 14 residues long. DNA for the CDR3: TGTGCCAGCAGCTTAGCAGGGTGGGGCGGGGAGCTGTTTTTT. Its translation is CASSLAGWGGELFF.

The rearrangement joins TRBV9 to TRBJ2-3, with D perhaps TRBD1 (5 bases). The CDR3 runs 13 residues. Germline CDR1 reads SGDLS; CDR2 reads YYNGEE. V was pared by 1 base and J by 4 bases, with 7 bases between. CDR3 amino acids: CASSVQGSDTQYF. The DNA of the CDR3 is TGTGCCAGCAGCGTACAGGGCTCAGATACGCAGTATTTT.

This rearrangement joins TRBV12-2 to TRBJ2-7; the table's D gene call, TRBD2, was not cross checked with the DNA. TRBV12-2 is an annotated pseudogene. This CDR3 has 13 residues. This CDR3 reads CASRLALRYEQYF. The CDR3 region has the DNA TGTGCAAGTCGCTTAGCGTTGAGATACGAGCAGTACTTC.

The V and J genes are TRBV29-1 and TRBJ1-1, with a weak D call TRBD1 (5 bases). Trimming took 3 bases from V and 0 from J, leaving 8 bases between them. The CDR3 consists of 13 residues. Germline assignment: CDR1 SQVTM and CDR2 ANQGSEA. The CDR3 coding sequence is TGCAGCGTTGAGTGGGGCATGAACACTGAAGCTTTCTTT. It encodes CSVEWGMNTEAFF.

The genes are TRBV5-6 and TRBJ2-7, with D possibly being TRBD2 (6 bases). The CDR3 sequence is 14 residues long. Trimming pared 2 bases from V and 0 bases from J, leaving 9 bases between. Per germline, CDR1 SGHDT and CDR2 YYEEEE. CDR3 sequence (DNA): TGTGCCAGCAGCTTTTCCGGGAGCTCCTACGAGCAGTACTTC. Amino acids: CASSFSGSSYEQYF. The full variable domain, completed using reference TRBV5-6 and TRBJ2-7, is DAGVTQSPTHLIKTRGQQVTLRCSPKSGHDTVSWYQQALGQGPQFIFQYYEEEERQRGNFPDRFSGHQFPNYSSELNVNALLLGDSALYLCASSFSGSSYEQYFGPGTRLTVT.

This chain connects TRBV19 to TRBJ2-5; 9 nucleotides align to TRBD1. Germline-derived CDR1 and CDR2 are LNHDA and SQIVND (reference sequence). CDR3 length equals 14 residues. V gave up 6 bases and J gave up 1 base; unmatched junction bases: 3. This CDR3 is CASSLGQGQETQYF. Written as DNA, the CDR3 is TGTGCCAGTAGCCTGGGACAGGGCCAAGAGACCCAGTACTTC.

The chain's CDR3 is CASSLLTSSYEQYF. CDR3 nucleotide sequence: TGTGCCAGCAGTCTTCTAACTAGCTCCTACGAGCAGTACTTC. The chain links TRBV2 to TRBJ2-7, with a weak D call TRBD2 (5 bases). Germline CDR1 reads SNHLY; CDR2 reads FYNNEI. CDR3 length: 14 residues. Between the trimmed V and J ends, which lost 5 bases and 0 bases, there was a span of 11 bases.

The chain employs TRBV5-1 and TRBJ2-2; TRBD2 matches at 7 bases. J lost 0 bases, V lost 4 bases, and 3 bases had no gene match. Germline values: CDR1 SGHRS, CDR2 YFSETQ. The CDR3 totals 15 residues. The CDR3 spells CASSGTIPNTGELFF. CDR3 DNA sequence: TGCGCCAGCAGCGGGACTATCCCGAACACCGGGGAGCTGTTTTTT. The whole variable domain, filled in from reference TRBV5-1 and TRBJ2-2, reads KAGVTQTPRYLIKTRGQQVTLSCSPISGHRSVSWYQQTPGQGLQFLFEYFSETQRNKGNFPGRFSGRQFSNSRSEMNVSTLELGDSALYLCASSGTIPNTGELFFGEGSRLTVL.

The V and J genes are TRBV27 and TRBJ2-1; D possibly corresponds to TRBD2 (6 bases). Looked up from germline, CDR1 is MNHEY and CDR2 is SMNVEV (reference sequence). V dropped 5 bases and J dropped 6 bases, with 14 bases sitting between them. This CDR3 contains 14 residues. CDR3 loop: CASSKTSLLNEQFF. The DNA of the CDR3 is TGTGCCAGCAGTAAAACTAGCTTACTCAATGAGCAGTTCTTC.

As to this clone: The sample holds other DNA sequences that translate to the same CDR3. The chain employs TRBV5-1 and TRBJ2-3, with 12 nucleotides matching TRBD2. The CDR3 extends over 16 amino acids. With 0 bases clipped from V and 1 base from J, the junction kept 0 bases outside the gene matches. CDR1 SGHRS and CDR2 YFSETQ come from the germline V gene. CDR3 bases: TGCGCCAGCAGCTTGGGACTAGCGGGGGGCACAGATACGCAGTATTTT. Its translation: CASSLGLAGGTDTQYF.

The sample holds one count of this clone. This sequence joins TRBV6-5 and TRBJ2-1; D is uncertain. There are 12 residues in the CDR3. Germline V lookup: CDR1 MNHEY, CDR2 SVGAGI. V lost 0 bases to trimming and J lost 6 bases, with 3 bases between them. The CDR3 DNA follows: TGTGCCAGCAGTTACTCCGGCAATGAGCAGTTCTTC. Translated, it gives CASSYSGNEQFF.

The V gene is TRBV5-4, the J gene TRBJ2-7; D is perhaps TRBD1 (6 bases). The CDR3 has 15 amino acids. In germline, CDR1 is SGHNT, CDR2 YYREEE (reference sequence). The germline V and J ends were trimmed by 0 bases and 3 bases, with 13 bases remaining between them. CDR3 DNA: TGTGCCAGCAGCTTGGGAGGGGGAGACCTCTACGAGCAGTACTTC. Translated: CASSLGGGDLYEQYF.

The genes are TRBV5-4 and TRBJ1-3; tentative D call: TRBD1 (6 bases). CDR1 and CDR2 (germline): SGHNT, YYREEE (reference sequence). Trimming took off 2 bases at V and 5 bases at J, with 11 bases between the two ends. This CDR3 spans 14 amino acids. The DNA of the CDR3 is TGTGCCAGCAGCTTACAGGGTCGGCGAAACACCATATATTTT. Protein sequence: CASSLQGRRNTIYF.

The rearrangement links TRBV3-1 (or the pseudogene TRBV3-2) to TRBJ2-7, with D perhaps TRBD1 (5 bases). Looked up from germline, CDR1 is LGHDT and CDR2 is YNNKEL (reference sequence). With 4 bases removed from V and 5 bases from J, the gap between germline ends came to 9 bases. The CDR3 has 12 residues. The CDR3, as DNA: TGTGCCAGCAGCCCAGGGCTCGACGAGCAGTACTTC. This encodes CASSPGLDEQYF.

This clone has only one observation. The gene calls are TRBV6-4 and TRBJ2-1; 9 positions match TRBD2. The CDR3 runs to 15 residues. Per the germline V gene, CDR1 is MRHNA and CDR2 is SNTAGT. The trim removed 5 bases at V and 7 bases at J, leaving 9 bases unmatched. The CDR3 sequence: CASSLIAGEGNEQFF. DNA for the CDR3: TGTGCCAGCAGTTTAATAGCGGGAGAGGGTAATGAGCAGTTCTTC.

This clone has only a few counts. CDR3 amino acids: CASSFSGGPVGNTDTQYF. In DNA form, the CDR3 reads TGTGCCAGCAGCTTTTCGGGGGGTCCTGTGGGTAACACAGATACGCAGTATTTT. The rearrangement uses TRBV11-2 and TRBJ2-3; TRBD2 matches 7 bases. The ends lost 3 bases at V and 2 bases at J; junction bases unmatched: 14. In germline, CDR1 is SGHAT, CDR2 FQNNGV. The length of the CDR3 is 18 residues.

The rearrangement links TRBV7-2 to TRBJ1-1, with TRBD1 matching over 11 bases. Trimming removed 6 bases from V and 0 bases from J; junction bases left unmatched: 3. CDR1 SGHTA and CDR2 FQGNSA come from the germline V gene. The CDR3 length is 15 residues. The CDR3 sequence: CASSRDRGLNTEAFF. As DNA, the CDR3 is TGTGCCAGCAGTCGGGACAGGGGGTTGAACACTGAAGCTTTCTTT.

This clone was observed once. The chain combines TRBV7-6 with TRBJ2-7; 10 bases align to TRBD1. The germline gives CDR1 SGHVS, CDR2 FNYEAQ. Trimming took 4 bases from V and 6 from J; bases not matched to a gene: 9. This CDR3 comprises 15 residues. This CDR3 reads CASSSGQGGSGEQYF. In DNA form, the CDR3 reads TGTGCCAGCAGCTCCGGACAGGGGGGTTCAGGCGAGCAGTACTTC.